One sample yielded the 32 T cell receptor beta chains listed below, sequenced in a study of cytotoxic CD8 clonotypes in ibrutinib-treated CLL. TCRdb's copy holds only in-frame clones and misses some; the assay was immunoSEQ multiplex PCR. The sample has 20,000 to 30,000 clones, about 75% seen once; the top ten hold under 35%. The sample consisted of PBMCs, taken after 24 months of ibrutinib treatment. These receptor sequences come from a human donor with chronic lymphocytic leukemia.

The chain joins TRBV4-1 to TRBJ1-1, with TRBD1 as a possible D gene (5 bases). The CDR3 has 13 residues. Germline CDR1 and CDR2: MGHRA and YSYEKL. Trimming took off 4 bases at V and 5 bases at J, with 11 bases between the two ends. CDR3 DNA: TGCGCCAGCAGCCGGGGGGGACCGACTGAAGCTTTCTTT. Translating gives CASSRGGPTEAFF.

The chain recombines TRBV29-1 with TRBJ2-3; D remains ambiguous. This CDR3 has 13 amino acids. Germline assignment: CDR1 SQVTM and CDR2 ANQGSEA. V lost 4 bases and J 1 base, leaving 9 bases between the germline ends. CDR3 protein: CSVVGRGTDTQYF. The DNA of the CDR3 is TGCAGCGTTGTAGGACGGGGCACAGATACGCAGTATTTT.

This sequence joins TRBV4-2 and TRBJ2-7; a possible D gene is TRBD1 (6 bases). This CDR3 has 13 residues. V lost 6 bases to trimming and J lost 6 bases, with 15 bases between them. CDR1 is LGHNA and CDR2 is YNFKEQ in the germline V gene. This chain's CDR3 is CASRLSQGREQYF. The CDR3 DNA reads TGTGCCAGCAGGCTCAGTCAGGGGCGCGAGCAGTACTTC.

This chain connects TRBV6-5 to TRBJ1-1; D is possibly TRBD1 (5 bases). The CDR3 spans 15 residues. Germline V gene sequence: CDR1 MNHEY, CDR2 SVGAGI. V lost 6 bases and J 1 base, leaving 15 bases between the germline ends. Written as DNA, the CDR3 is TGTGCCAGCAGCCGTCAGGGTTTGGGGAACACTGAAGCTTTCTTT. Its translation: CASSRQGLGNTEAFF.

This clone came up a few times. The CDR3 is CASSPGLTEAFF. The CDR3 DNA reads as TGTGCCAGCTCACCAGGGCTCACTGAAGCTTTCTTT. The rearrangement uses TRBV18 and TRBJ1-1, with unresolved D. Germline CDR1 reads KGHSH; CDR2 reads LQKENI. CDR3 size: 12 residues. Trimming removed 2 bases from V and 4 bases from J, with 5 bases in between.

This rearrangement joins TRBV5-1 to TRBJ2-7; 8 positions match TRBD2. This CDR3 contains 14 residues. CDR1 is SGHRS, CDR2 YFSETQ, per germline. J was trimmed by 3 bases and V by 3 bases; bases with no gene match: 5. The CDR3 DNA sequence: TGCGCCAGCAGCTCCGGGGGGGTCCTCTACGAGCAGTACTTC. As protein: CASSSGGVLYEQYF.

This sequence joins TRBV21-1 and TRBJ2-1. TRBV21-1 is labeled a pseudogene. The CDR3 loop spans 18 amino acids. The CDR3 protein is CASNPAYRDTPAFGEQFF. The CDR3 nucleotides are TGTGCCAGCAACCCGGCCTATCGTGATACCCCCGCATTTGGTGAGCAGTTCTTC.

The J gene is TRBJ1-2, the V gene TRBV10-3, with D possibly TRBD1 on 5 matching bases. In germline, CDR1 is ENHRY, CDR2 SYGVKD. The CDR3 runs 11 residues. The V end lost 10 bases, the J end lost 1 base, and 7 bases lay between the germline ends. CDR3 protein: CANGGNYGYTF. The CDR3, as DNA: TGTGCCAACGGGGGTAACTATGGCTACACCTTC.

The chain joins TRBV7-8 to TRBJ1-1; 9 bases match TRBD1. V gave up 5 bases and J gave up 4 bases; unmatched junction bases: 5. Germline loops: CDR1 SGHVS, CDR2 FQNEAQ. The CDR3 consists of 14 residues. CDR3 region: CASSKQGAGTEAFF. CDR3 DNA: TGTGCCAGCAGCAAACAGGGGGCAGGCACTGAAGCTTTCTTT.

J is TRBJ1-2 and V is TRBV4-1; 7 bases fit TRBD1. V gave up 1 base and J gave up 8 bases; unmatched junction bases: 7. Germline CDR1 reads MGHRA; CDR2 reads YSYEKL. The CDR3 has 14 amino acids. CDR3 bases: TGCGCCAGCAGCCAAGGACAGGGAGGACGAGGCTACACCTTC. Translated: CASSQGQGGRGYTF.

The chain recombines TRBV4-1 with TRBJ2-3; no firm D call. Looked up from germline, CDR1 is MGHRA and CDR2 is YSYEKL. The CDR3 runs 16 residues. Trimming pared 4 bases from V and 5 bases from J, leaving 19 bases between. CDR3 DNA: TGCGCCAGCAGCCGCGTCCTAGTACGCGAGAAAGATACGCAGTATTTT. Protein sequence: CASSRVLVREKDTQYF.

The V gene is TRBV6-8, the J gene TRBJ1-5; D is unclear. The CDR3 sequence is 13 residues long. The germline V gene encodes CDR1 MNHGY and CDR2 SAAAGT. Trimming left V 7 bases short and J 6 bases short, with 13 bases between. The CDR3 is CASNQDPGQPQHF. The CDR3 bases are TGTGCCAGCAATCAAGACCCCGGTCAGCCCCAGCATTTT.

This clone has just one count. This chain joins TRBV12-5 and TRBJ1-2; possibly TRBD1 for D (5 bases). V lost 7 bases, J lost 8 bases, and 23 bases lay in between. Per the germline V gene, CDR1 is LGHNT and CDR2 is FRNRAP. CDR3 length equals 15 residues. CDR3 sequence (DNA): TGTGCTAGTGCCACCGCAGGGTTGCAGATCGTCGGCTACACCTTC. Its protein is CASATAGLQIVGYTF.

This rearrangement joins TRBV28 to TRBJ1-2; no clear D gene. The CDR3 covers 14 residues. Deletions cut 8 bases from V and 7 bases from J, with 20 bases between. Germline-derived CDR1 and CDR2 are MDHEN and SYDVKM. The CDR3 region has the DNA TGTGCCAGCCGGTTAGTGGTTAGGACGGGTGGCTACACCTTC. Protein: CASRLVVRTGGYTF.

The genes are TRBV4-1 and TRBJ1-1, with D maybe TRBD1 (6 bases). Germline CDR1 and CDR2: MGHRA and YSYEKL. V lost 4 bases and J 8 bases, leaving 8 bases between the germline ends. The CDR3 spans 11 residues. The CDR3 DNA follows: TGCGCCAGCAGCCGGGGGCTGGAAGCTTTCTTT. Amino acid sequence: CASSRGLEAFF.

This chain connects TRBV5-5 to TRBJ2-2, with 10 bases identical to TRBD2. Looked up from germline, CDR1 is SGHKS and CDR2 is YYEKEE (reference sequence). V shed 2 bases and J 5 bases; nucleotides not matched to a gene: 3. This CDR3 has 15 residues. DNA of the CDR3: TGTGCCAGCAGCTTTAGCGGGGGGCGGACCGGGGAGCTGTTTTTT. It specifies CASSFSGGRTGELFF.

This clone was seen only once. J is TRBJ2-3 and V is TRBV5-1; 8 nucleotides match TRBD1. The germline gives CDR1 SGHRS, CDR2 YFSETQ. CDR3 length: 15 residues. The trim removed 3 bases at V and 2 bases at J, leaving 5 bases unmatched. The CDR3 DNA reads TGCGCCAGCAGCTACCGGGACAGGCTCACAGATACGCAGTATTTT. This codes for CASSYRDRLTDTQYF.

The chain recombines TRBV4-1 with TRBJ1-4, with D unclear. This CDR3 is built from 12 residues. Germline lookup yields CDR1 MGHRA and CDR2 YSYEKL. V gave up 4 bases and J gave up 8 bases, with 8 bases separating them. CDR3 residues: CASSLRWEKLFF. The CDR3, as DNA: TGCGCCAGCAGCCTACGATGGGAAAAACTGTTTTTT.

In its sample, this clone is medium-sized. The V gene is TRBV6-6, the J gene TRBJ1-1; the D is unclear. The CDR3 totals 10 residues. Germline V gene data show CDR1 as MNHNY and CDR2 as SVGAGI (reference sequence). The ends were cut back, 2 bases at V and 7 bases at J, with 2 bases in the middle. The CDR3 sequence is CASSYVEAFF. CDR3 bases: TGTGCCAGCAGTTACGTTGAAGCTTTCTTT.

This clone was found many times. The rearrangement links TRBV19 to TRBJ1-2; possible D gene TRBD1, 6 bases. The V end lost 7 bases, the J end lost 2 bases, and 14 bases lay between the germline ends. CDR3 length: 14 residues. Germline CDR1 reads LNHDA; CDR2 reads SQIVND (reference sequence). The CDR3 DNA sequence: TGTGCCAGTAAAACTGGACAGCACAACTATGGCTACACCTTC. This codes for CASKTGQHNYGYTF.

This clone was recorded only once. V and J are TRBV29-1 and TRBJ1-1, with a tentative D call TRBD1 (5 bases). V lost 7 bases to trimming and J lost 5 bases, with 17 bases between them. The CDR3 is made up of 13 amino acids. Per germline, CDR1 SQVTM and CDR2 ANQGSEA. CDR3 DNA: TGCAGCGCCAGGGCCAGTCAGGATACTGAAGCTTTCTTT. It is translated as CSARASQDTEAFF.

Worth noting for this clone: Germline and junction disagree at one end, which may indicate a read error. V usage is TRBV29-1 and J usage is TRBJ2-7, with TRBD1 identical over 11 bases. The CDR3 covers 14 residues. Per the germline V gene, CDR1 is SQVTM and CDR2 is ANQGSEA. The CDR3 sequence is CSVEGTGGSYEQYF. The DNA for the CDR3 is TGCAGCGTAGAAGGGACAGGGGGCTCCTACGAGCAGTACTTC.

This clone was detected once. The chain joins TRBV5-6 to TRBJ2-7, with 10 bases aligning to TRBD1. V lost 3 bases to trimming and J lost 0 bases; unmatched junction nucleotides: 6. The CDR3 totals 16 residues. Germline CDR1 SGHDT, CDR2 YYEEEE. CDR3 region: CASSSGTGAPSYEQYF. The DNA for the CDR3 is TGTGCCAGCAGCTCCGGGACAGGGGCCCCCTCCTACGAGCAGTACTTC. The complete variable domain, with remaining parts taken from reference TRBV5-6 and TRBJ2-7, reads DAGVTQSPTHLIKTRGQQVTLRCSPKSGHDTVSWYQQALGQGPQFIFQYYEEEERQRGNFPDRFSGHQFPNYSSELNVNALLLGDSALYLCASSSGTGAPSYEQYFGPGTRLTVT.

This clone was detected a few times. The rearrangement links TRBV19 to TRBJ1-2; a weak D match, TRBD1 (6 bases). This CDR3 has 13 amino acids. V lost 5 bases and J lost 8, with 15 bases in between. Per germline, CDR1 LNHDA and CDR2 SQIVND (reference sequence). CDR3 sequence (DNA): TGTGCCAGTAGTCTCGACAGGTTCCTAGGCTACACCTTC. Translating gives CASSLDRFLGYTF.

The genes are TRBV5-1 and TRBJ1-6; 7 nucleotides align to TRBD1. The V and J ends lost 4 bases and 8 bases, in that order; junction bases with no gene match: 9. This CDR3 region has 15 residues. From germline, CDR1 is SGHRS and CDR2 YFSETQ. The CDR3 nucleotides are TGCGCCAGCAGCCCGAGGGACAGTGAGGATTCACCCCTCCACTTT. The encoded protein is CASSPRDSEDSPLHF.

This CDR3 is CASSPVSGSPYEQYF. For the CDR3, the DNA is TGTGCCAGCAGCCCCGTTTCGGGGTCACCCTACGAGCAGTACTTC. V and J are TRBV5-6 and TRBJ2-7, with D perhaps TRBD2 (5 bases). This CDR3 is 15 amino acids long. CDR1 is SGHDT, CDR2 YYEEEE, per germline. Trimming cost V 4 bases and J 2 bases, with 16 bases left between them.

The chain links TRBV10-1 to TRBJ2-1, with TRBD1 matching 12 bases. The CDR3 spans 13 residues. Germline V lookup: CDR1 WNHNN, CDR2 SYGVQD (reference sequence). V dropped 6 bases and J dropped 14; count of bases not matched to a gene: 8. In nucleotides, the CDR3 is TGCGCCAGCAGCCCCGGGACAGGGGGCTTTGAGTTCTTC. This gives the protein CASSPGTGGFEFF.

The V call is TRBV18, the J call TRBJ2-5; 7 nucleotides line up with TRBD2. From germline, CDR1 is KGHSH and CDR2 LQKENI. The J segment lost 0 bases and the V segment lost 6 bases, leaving 7 bases of the junction unmatched. The CDR3 has 15 residues. The CDR3 nucleotides are TGTGCCAGCTCTTACGCGCTAGCGGACCAAGAGACCCAGTACTTC. Residues: CASSYALADQETQYF. Filled out from reference TRBV18 and TRBJ2-5, the complete variable domain reads NAGVMQNPRHLVRRRGQEARLRCSPMKGHSHVYWYRQLPEEGLKFMVYLQKENIIDESGMPKERFSAEFPKEGPSILRIQQVVRGDSAAYFCASSYALADQETQYFGPGTRLLVL.

This rearrangement joins TRBV15 to TRBJ1-4; unclear D gene. CDR3 length: 14 residues. Trimming removed 0 bases from V and 8 bases from J, with 10 bases in between. Germline loops: CDR1 LNHNV, CDR2 YYDKDF (reference sequence). The CDR3 is CATSREVLGEKLFF. DNA of the CDR3: TGTGCCACCAGCAGAGAGGTTTTAGGCGAAAAACTGTTTTTT.

J is TRBJ2-2 and V is TRBV2; perhaps TRBD2 as D (5 bases). V lost 11 bases to trimming and J lost 0 bases, with 13 bases between them. The CDR3 runs 14 residues. The germline V gene encodes CDR1 SNHLY and CDR2 FYNNEI. The CDR3 here is CASKRGTNTGELFF. DNA of the CDR3: TGTGCCTCTAAGAGAGGGACGAACACCGGGGAGCTGTTTTTT.

By its share, this clone is medium-sized. The rearrangement uses TRBV2 and TRBJ2-7, with a tentative D call TRBD1 (5 bases). Germline loops: CDR1 SNHLY, CDR2 FYNNEI. This CDR3 contains 14 residues. Trimming removed 1 base from V and 0 bases from J, with 7 bases in between. CDR3 residues: CASSEDRPSYEQYF. CDR3 nucleotides: TGTGCCAGCAGTGAAGACAGGCCCTCCTACGAGCAGTACTTC.

V and J are TRBV4-1 and TRBJ2-2, with a tentative D call TRBD2 (6 bases). The V end was cut by 1 base, the J end by 5 bases, with 11 bases between. The CDR3 runs to 15 residues. The V gene's germline CDR1 is MGHRA and CDR2 YSYEKL. CDR3 DNA: TGCGCCAGCAGCCAAGGGGGGGTTGTGACCGGGGAGCTGTTTTTT. The encoded protein is CASSQGGVVTGELFF.